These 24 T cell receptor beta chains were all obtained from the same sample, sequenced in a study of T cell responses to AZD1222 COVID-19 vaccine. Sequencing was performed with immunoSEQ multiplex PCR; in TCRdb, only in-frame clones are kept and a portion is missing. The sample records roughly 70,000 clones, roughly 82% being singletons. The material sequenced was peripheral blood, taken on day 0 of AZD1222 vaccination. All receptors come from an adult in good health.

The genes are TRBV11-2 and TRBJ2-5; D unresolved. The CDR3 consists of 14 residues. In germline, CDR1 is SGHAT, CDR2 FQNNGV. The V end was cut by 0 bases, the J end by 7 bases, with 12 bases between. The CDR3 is CASSLEPSPGTQYF. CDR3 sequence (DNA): TGTGCCAGCAGCTTAGAGCCCTCTCCCGGGACCCAGTACTTC. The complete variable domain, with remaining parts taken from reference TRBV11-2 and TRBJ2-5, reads EAGVAQSPRYKIIEKRQSVAFWCNPISGHATLYWYQQILGQGPKLLIQFQNNGVVDDSQLPKDRFSAERLKGVDSTLKIQPAKLEDSAVYLCASSLEPSPGTQYFGPGTRLLVL.

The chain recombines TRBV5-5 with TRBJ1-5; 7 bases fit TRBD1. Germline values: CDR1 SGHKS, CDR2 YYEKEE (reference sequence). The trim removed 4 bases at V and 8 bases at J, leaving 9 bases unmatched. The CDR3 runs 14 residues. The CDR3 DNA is TGTGCCAGCAGCCGGGGACAGATTAAGGAGCCCCAGCATTTT. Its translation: CASSRGQIKEPQHF. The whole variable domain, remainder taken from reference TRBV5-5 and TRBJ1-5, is DAGVTQSPTHLIKTRGQQVTLRCSPISGHKSVSWYQQVLGQGPQFIFQYYEKEERGRGNFPDRFSARQFPNYSSELNVNALLLGDSALYLCASSRGQIKEPQHFGDGTRLSIL.

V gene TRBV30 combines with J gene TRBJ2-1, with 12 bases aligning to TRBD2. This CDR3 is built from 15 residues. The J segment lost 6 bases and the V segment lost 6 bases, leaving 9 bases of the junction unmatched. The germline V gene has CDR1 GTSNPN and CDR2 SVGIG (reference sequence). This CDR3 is CACSLAGGLPNEQFF. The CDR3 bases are TGTGCCTGTTCTCTAGCGGGGGGGCTCCCCAATGAGCAGTTCTTC.

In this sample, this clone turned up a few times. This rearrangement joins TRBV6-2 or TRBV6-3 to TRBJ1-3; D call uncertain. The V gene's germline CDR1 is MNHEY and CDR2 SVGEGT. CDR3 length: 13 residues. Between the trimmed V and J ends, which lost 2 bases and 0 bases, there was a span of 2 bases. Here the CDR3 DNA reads TGTGCCAGCAGTTACAGCTCTGGAAACACCATATATTTT. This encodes CASSYSSGNTIYF.

The CDR3 DNA reads as TGTGCCAGCAGATCAAATTGGGGGAACACTGAAGCTTTCTTT. Amino acids: CASRSNWGNTEAFF. The chain couples TRBV11-3 to TRBJ1-1, with unresolved D. The CDR3 is made up of 14 amino acids. V was pared by 6 bases and J by 1 base, with 12 bases between. Germline V gives CDR1 SGHNT, CDR2 YENEEA.

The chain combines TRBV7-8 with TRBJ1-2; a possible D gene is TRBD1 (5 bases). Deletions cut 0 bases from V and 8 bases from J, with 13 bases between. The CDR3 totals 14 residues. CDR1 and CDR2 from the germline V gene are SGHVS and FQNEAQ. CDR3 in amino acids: CASSLAGTPGGYTF. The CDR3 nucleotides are TGTGCCAGCAGCTTAGCGGGGACGCCGGGGGGCTACACCTTC.

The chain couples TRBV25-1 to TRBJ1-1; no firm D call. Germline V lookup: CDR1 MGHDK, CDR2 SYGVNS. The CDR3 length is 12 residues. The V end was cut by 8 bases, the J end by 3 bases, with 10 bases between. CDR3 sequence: CASRGAYTEAFF. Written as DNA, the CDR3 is TGTGCCAGCCGCGGAGCGTACACTGAAGCTTTCTTT.

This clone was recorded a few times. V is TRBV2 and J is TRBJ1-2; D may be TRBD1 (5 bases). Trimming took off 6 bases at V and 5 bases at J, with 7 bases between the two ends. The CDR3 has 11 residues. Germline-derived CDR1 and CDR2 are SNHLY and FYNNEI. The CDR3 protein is CASRGRYGYTF. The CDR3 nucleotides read TGTGCCAGCAGGGGACGGTATGGCTACACCTTC.

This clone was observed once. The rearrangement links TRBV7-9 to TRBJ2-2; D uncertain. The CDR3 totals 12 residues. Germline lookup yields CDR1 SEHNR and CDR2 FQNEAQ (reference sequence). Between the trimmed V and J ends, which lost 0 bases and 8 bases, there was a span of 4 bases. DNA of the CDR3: TGTGCCAGCAGCTTAGCGAGGGGGGAGCTGTTTTTT. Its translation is CASSLARGELFF. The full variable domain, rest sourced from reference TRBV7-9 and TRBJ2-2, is DTGVSQNPRHKITKRGQNVTFRCDPISEHNRLYWYRQTLGQGPEFLTYFQNEAQLEKSRLLSDRFSAERPKGSFSTLEIQRTEQGDSAMYLCASSLARGELFFGEGSRLTVL.

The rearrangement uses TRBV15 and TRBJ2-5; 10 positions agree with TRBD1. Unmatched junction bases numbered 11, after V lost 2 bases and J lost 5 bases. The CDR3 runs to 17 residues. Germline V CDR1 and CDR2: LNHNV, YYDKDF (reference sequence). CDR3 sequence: CATSRNPGQGSRETQYF. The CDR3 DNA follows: TGTGCCACCAGCAGAAACCCGGGACAGGGGAGTAGGGAGACCCAGTACTTC.

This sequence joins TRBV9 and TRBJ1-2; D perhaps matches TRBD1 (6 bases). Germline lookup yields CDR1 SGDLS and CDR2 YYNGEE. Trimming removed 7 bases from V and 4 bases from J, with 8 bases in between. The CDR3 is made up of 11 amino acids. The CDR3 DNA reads TGTGCCAGCCAGGGGATCTATGGCTACACCTTC. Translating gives CASQGIYGYTF. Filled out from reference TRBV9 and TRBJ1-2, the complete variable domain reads DSGVTQTPKHLITATGQRVTLRCSPRSGDLSVYWYQQSLDQGLQFLIQYYNGEERAKGNILERFSAQQFPDLHSELNLSSLELGDSALYFCASQGIYGYTFGSGTRLTVV.

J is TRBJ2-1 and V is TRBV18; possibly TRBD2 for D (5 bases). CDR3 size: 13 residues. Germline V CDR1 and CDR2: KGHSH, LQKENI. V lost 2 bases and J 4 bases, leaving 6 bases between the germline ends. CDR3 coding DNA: TGTGCCAGCTCACCAGTAGCGTACAATGAGCAGTTCTTC. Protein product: CASSPVAYNEQFF.

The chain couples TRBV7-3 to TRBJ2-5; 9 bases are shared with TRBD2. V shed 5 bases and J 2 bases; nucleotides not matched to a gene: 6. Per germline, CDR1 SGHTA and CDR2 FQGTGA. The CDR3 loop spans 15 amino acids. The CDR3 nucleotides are TGTGCCAGCAGCCCCGGGACTAGCAGTCAAGAGACCCAGTACTTC. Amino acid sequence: CASSPGTSSQETQYF. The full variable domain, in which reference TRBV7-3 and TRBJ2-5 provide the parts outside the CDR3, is GAGVSQTPSNKVTEKGKYVELRCDPISGHTALYWYRQSLGQGPEFLIYFQGTGAADDSGLPNDRFFAVRPEGSVSTLKIQRTERGDSAVYLCASSPGTSSQETQYFGPGTRLLVL.

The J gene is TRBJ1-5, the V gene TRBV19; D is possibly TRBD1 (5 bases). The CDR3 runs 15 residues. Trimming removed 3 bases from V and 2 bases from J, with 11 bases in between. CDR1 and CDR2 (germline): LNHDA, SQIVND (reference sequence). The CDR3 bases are TGTGCCAGTAGTATTTCTGGGGCCCGCAATCAGCCCCAGCATTTT. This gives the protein CASSISGARNQPQHF.

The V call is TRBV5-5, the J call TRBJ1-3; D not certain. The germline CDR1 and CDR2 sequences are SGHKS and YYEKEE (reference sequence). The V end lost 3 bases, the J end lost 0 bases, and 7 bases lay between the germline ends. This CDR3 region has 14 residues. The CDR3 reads CASSSLISGNTIYF. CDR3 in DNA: TGTGCCAGCAGCTCCCTAATCTCTGGAAACACCATATATTTT.

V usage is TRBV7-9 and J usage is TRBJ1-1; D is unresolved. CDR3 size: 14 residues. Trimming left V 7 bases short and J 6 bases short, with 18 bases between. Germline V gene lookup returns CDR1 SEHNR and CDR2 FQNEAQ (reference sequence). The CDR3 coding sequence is TGTGCCAGCATACTGGGAAGGGTTCGGTCTGAAGCTTTCTTT. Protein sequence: CASILGRVRSEAFF.

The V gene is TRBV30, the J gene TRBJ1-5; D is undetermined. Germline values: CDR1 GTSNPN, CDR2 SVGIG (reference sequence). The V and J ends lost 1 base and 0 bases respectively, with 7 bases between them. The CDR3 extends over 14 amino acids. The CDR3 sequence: CAWSDGDSNQPQHF. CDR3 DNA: TGTGCCTGGAGTGATGGGGATAGCAATCAGCCCCAGCATTTT.

The CDR3 DNA sequence: TGTGCCAGCAGCTCTTACTCGGGGGCTAAAAACATTCAGTACTTC. Its protein product is CASSSYSGAKNIQYF. This sequence joins TRBV7-8 and TRBJ2-4; D could derive from TRBD1 or TRBD2 (6 bases each). The CDR3 consists of 15 residues. Trimming left V 4 bases short and J 4 bases short, with 14 bases between. CDR1 SGHVS and CDR2 FQNEAQ come from the germline V gene.

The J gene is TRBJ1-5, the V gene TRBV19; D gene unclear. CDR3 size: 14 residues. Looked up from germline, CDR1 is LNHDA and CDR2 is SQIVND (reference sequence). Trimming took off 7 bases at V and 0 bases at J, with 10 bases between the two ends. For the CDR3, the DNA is TGTGCCAGTACCCTGGGGTTTAGCAATCAGCCCCAGCATTTT. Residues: CASTLGFSNQPQHF.

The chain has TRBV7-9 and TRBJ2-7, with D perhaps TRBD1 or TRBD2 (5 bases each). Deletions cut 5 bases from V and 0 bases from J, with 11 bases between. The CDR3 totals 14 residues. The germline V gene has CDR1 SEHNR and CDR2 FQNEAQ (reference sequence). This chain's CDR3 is CASSGTESSYEQYF. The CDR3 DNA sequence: TGTGCCAGCAGCGGGACGGAGAGCTCCTACGAGCAGTACTTC. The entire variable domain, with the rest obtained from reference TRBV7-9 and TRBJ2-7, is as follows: DTGVSQNPRHKITKRGQNVTFRCDPISEHNRLYWYRQTLGQGPEFLTYFQNEAQLEKSRLLSDRFSAERPKGSFSTLEIQRTEQGDSAMYLCASSGTESSYEQYFGPGTRLTVT.

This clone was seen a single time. For the CDR3, the DNA is TGTGCCAGTTCTGATCTGGGGGAGACCCAGTACTTC. Its protein product is CASSDLGETQYF. The rearrangement joins TRBV19 to TRBJ2-5; D unclear. This CDR3 comprises 12 residues. Trimming removed 8 bases from V and 5 bases from J, with 12 bases in between. CDR1 and CDR2 from the germline V gene are LNHDA and SQIVND (reference sequence).

The CDR3 sequence: CASSLRVVPTGELFF. The DNA for the CDR3 is TGTGCCAGCAGCCTTCGGGTAGTCCCCACCGGGGAGCTGTTTTTT. The V and J genes are TRBV5-8 and TRBJ2-2; D gene uncertain. CDR3 length: 15 residues. Trimming shortened V by 4 bases and J by 4 bases, and 14 bases separated the two germline ends. CDR1 is SGHTS, CDR2 YDEGEE, per germline.

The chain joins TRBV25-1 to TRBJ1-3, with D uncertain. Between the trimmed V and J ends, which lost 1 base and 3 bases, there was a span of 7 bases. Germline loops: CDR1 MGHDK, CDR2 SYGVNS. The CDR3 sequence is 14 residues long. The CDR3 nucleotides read TGTGCCAGCAGTGAATGGAGTGATGGAAACACCATATATTTT. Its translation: CASSEWSDGNTIYF. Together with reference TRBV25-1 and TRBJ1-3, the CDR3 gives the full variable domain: EADIYQTPRYLVIGTGKKITLECSQTMGHDKMYWYQQDPGMELHLIHYSYGVNSTEKGDLSSESTVSRIRTEHFPLTLESARPSHTSQYLCASSEWSDGNTIYFGEGSWLTVV.

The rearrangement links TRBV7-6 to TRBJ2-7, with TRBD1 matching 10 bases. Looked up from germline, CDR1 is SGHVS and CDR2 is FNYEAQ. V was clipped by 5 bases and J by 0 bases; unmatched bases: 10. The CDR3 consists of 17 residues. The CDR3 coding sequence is TGTGCCAGCAGCCCGGGACAGGGGAAGGGATCCTCCTACGAGCAGTACTTC. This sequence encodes CASSPGQGKGSSYEQYF.